This T cell receptor beta chain comes out of a study of brain T cells in children with intractable seizures. This CDR3 has 18 residues. CDR1 is SNHLY, CDR2 FYNNEI, per germline. V trimming: 4 bases; J trimming: 4 bases; junction bases outside the gene matches: 17. Using immunoSEQ multiplex PCR, the repertoire was profiled, and TCRdb retains in-frame clones only, with some absent. Of 340,000 or so clones in the sample, over 90% were seen once. As to time point: blood from clinic visit 5 months post-surgery; TSC patient then seizure free. The receptor's source is a boy less than two years old with tuberous sclerosis and intractable seizures. This sample comprised peripheral blood, obtained less than 6 months after surgery. This chain joins TRBV2 and TRBJ2-5; TRBD1 matches 8 bases. CDR3 residues: CASSAPFFRQGFGETQYF. DNA of the CDR3: TGTGCCAGCAGTGCCCCCTTTTTTAGACAGGGGTTTGGAGAGACCCAGTACTTC.